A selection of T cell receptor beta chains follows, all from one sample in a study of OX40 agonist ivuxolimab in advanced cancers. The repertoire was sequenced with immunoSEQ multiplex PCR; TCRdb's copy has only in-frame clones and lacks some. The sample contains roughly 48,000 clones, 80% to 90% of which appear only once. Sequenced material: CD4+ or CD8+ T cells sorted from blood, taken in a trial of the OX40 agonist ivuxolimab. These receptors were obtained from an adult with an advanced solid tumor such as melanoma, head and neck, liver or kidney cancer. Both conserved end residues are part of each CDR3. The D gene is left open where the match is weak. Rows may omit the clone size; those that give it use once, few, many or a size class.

TGTGCCAGCAGGGCGGACAGGGACGGCACTGAAGCTTTCTTT | CASRADRDGTEAFF | TRBD1 | TRBJ1-1 | . | TRBV2
TGTGCCAGCAGGAGACTAGCGGGGAGAGCTTACAATGAGCAGTTCTTC | CASRRLAGRAYNEQFF | TRBD2 | TRBJ2-1 | once | TRBV28
TGTGCCAGCAGCCTTCCGGCGGGGGAGCAGTACTTC | CASSLPAGEQYF | . | TRBJ2-7 | . | TRBV7-8
TGTGCCAGTACCACCCCCTGGGAGCAGTTCTCTGGAAACACCATATATTTT | CASTTPWEQFSGNTIYF | . | TRBJ1-3 | . | TRBV19
TGCGCCAGCCAGGGCTTCGATGAAAAACTGTTTTTT | CASQGFDEKLFF | . | TRBJ1-4 | . | TRBV23-1
TGTGCCAGCAGCACCTTTGGGGGACAGGGGGGGGGCACCATATATTTT | CASSTFGGQGGGTIYF | TRBD1 | TRBJ1-3 | . | TRBV9
TGTGCCAGCAGCTTAGGTCCATGGGGACAGGGGGCCCACGAGCAGTACTTC | CASSLGPWGQGAHEQYF | TRBD1 | TRBJ2-7 | . | TRBV7-7
TGCGCCAGCAGCTTGATAACTAGCGGGGGAGAAGAGACCCAGTACTTC | CASSLITSGGEETQYF | TRBD2 | TRBJ2-5 | . | TRBV5-1
TGTGCCAGCAGCCTTTACGACTATGGCTACACCTTC | CASSLYDYGYTF | . | TRBJ1-2 | . | TRBV11-2
TGCAGCGTTGAACCCGGCCAGAGGTATGGCTACACCTTC | CSVEPGQRYGYTF | . | TRBJ1-2 | . | TRBV29-1
TGCGCCAGCAGCCGAGGACAGGAACCGGACGAGCAGTACTTC | CASSRGQEPDEQYF | TRBD1 | TRBJ2-7 | . | TRBV5-1
TGCGCCAGCAGCTTGGCCGCTAGCGGTAAAGAGACCCAGTACTTC | CASSLAASGKETQYF | TRBD2 | TRBJ2-5 | . | TRBV5-1
TGTGCCAGCAGCTTAGTGGGGACAGGAATGAGAGAGACCCAGTACTTC | CASSLVGTGMRETQYF | TRBD1 | TRBJ2-5 | . | TRBV7-9
TGTGCCAGCAGTCACCGGGACAGGACTGAAAAACTGTTTTTT | CASSHRDRTEKLFF | TRBD1 | TRBJ1-4 | . | TRBV6-1
TGTGCCAGCAGCCCCCAGACAGGGCGGGATCAGCCCCAGCATTTT | CASSPQTGRDQPQHF | TRBD1 | TRBJ1-5 | . | TRBV7-2
TGTGCCAGCAGTGAGGTAGTATCACGGGACAGCCACTACGAGCAGTACTTC | CASSEVVSRDSHYEQYF | TRBD1 | TRBJ2-7 | . | TRBV2
TGTGCCAGTAGTCGCGCGGGCTCTGGGGCCAACGTCCTGACTTTC | CASSRAGSGANVLTF | . | TRBJ2-6 | . | TRBV19
TGTGCCAGCAGTTACTCCAGGACAAGCAACATTCAGTACTTC | CASSYSRTSNIQYF | . | TRBJ2-4 | . | TRBV6-6